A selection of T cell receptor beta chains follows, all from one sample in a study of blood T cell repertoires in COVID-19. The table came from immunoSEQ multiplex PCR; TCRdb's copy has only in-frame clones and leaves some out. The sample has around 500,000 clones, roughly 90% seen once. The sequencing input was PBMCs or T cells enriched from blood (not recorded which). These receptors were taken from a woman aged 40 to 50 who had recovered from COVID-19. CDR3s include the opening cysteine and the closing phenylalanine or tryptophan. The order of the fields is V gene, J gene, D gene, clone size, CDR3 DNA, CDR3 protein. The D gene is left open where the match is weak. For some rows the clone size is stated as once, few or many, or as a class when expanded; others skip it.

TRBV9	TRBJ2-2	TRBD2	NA	TGTGCCAGCAGCGGACTAGCGGGCGTCTCCGGGGAGCTGTTTTTT	CASSGLAGVSGELFF
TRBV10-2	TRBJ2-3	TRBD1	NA	TGCGCCAGCAGCACAGGACAGGGGACGCAGTATTTT	CASSTGQGTQYF
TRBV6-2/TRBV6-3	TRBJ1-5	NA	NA	TGTGCCAGCAGTGTCTCCTCGAGGCGGCCCCAGCATTTT	CASSVSSRRPQHF
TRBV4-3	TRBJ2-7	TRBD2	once	TGCGCCAGCAGCCAAGAAAGGTTGGGAGGGAGCTCCTACGAGCAGTACTTC	CASSQERLGGSSYEQYF
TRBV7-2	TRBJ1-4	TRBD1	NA	TGTGCCAGCAGCTTATTGGGAAACAGGGGGTATGAAAAACTGTTTTTT	CASSLLGNRGYEKLFF
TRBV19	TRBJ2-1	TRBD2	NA	TGTGCCAGTAGTCTAGCGGGGGCCTACAATGAGCAGTTCTTC	CASSLAGAYNEQFF
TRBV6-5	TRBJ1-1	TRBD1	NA	TGTGCCAGCAGACAGGGGGGCACTGAAGCTTTCTTT	CASRQGGTEAFF
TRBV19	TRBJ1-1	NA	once	TGTGCCAGTAGTATCCTAATGAACACTGAAGCTTTCTTT	CASSILMNTEAFF
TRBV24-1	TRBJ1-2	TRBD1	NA	TGTGCCACCAGTGACAAGACAGGGGCCTATGGCTACACCTTC	CATSDKTGAYGYTF
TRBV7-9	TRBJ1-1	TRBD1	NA	TGTGCCAGCAGCTTAAGTGGAGGGGGCATGAACACTGAAGCTTTCTTT	CASSLSGGGMNTEAFF
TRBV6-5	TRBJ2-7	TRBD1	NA	TGTGCCAGCAGTTACGGCACAGGGGGCGAGCAGTACTTC	CASSYGTGGEQYF
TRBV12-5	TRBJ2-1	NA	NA	TGTGCTAGTACGGGACTGCCGGTCTACAATGAGCAGTTCTTC	CASTGLPVYNEQFF
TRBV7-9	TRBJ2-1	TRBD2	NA	TGTGCCAGCAGCTTACTTAGAGGGGCGGGAGTGGGAAATGAGCAGTTCTTC	CASSLLRGAGVGNEQFF
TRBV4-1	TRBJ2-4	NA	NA	TGCGCCAGCAGCCAAGAATACGGCACCGGGACTCCCCACATTCAGTACTTC	CASSQEYGTGTPHIQYF
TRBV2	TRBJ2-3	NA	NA	TGTGCCAGCACTTTAAGCACAGATACGCAGTATTTT	CASTLSTDTQYF
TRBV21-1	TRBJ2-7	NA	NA	NA	CASSKDVGGGNSYEQYF
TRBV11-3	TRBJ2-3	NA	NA	TGTGCCAGCAGCTTAGGGGACAACGCAGGCCCTAGCACAGATACGCAGTATTTT	CASSLGDNAGPSTDTQYF
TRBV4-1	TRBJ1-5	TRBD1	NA	TGCGCCAGCAGCCAACCGGGACAGGGGTCGGGGCCCCAGCATTTT	CASSQPGQGSGPQHF